This paragraph reports one TCR beta chain. This sample stems from a study of blood T cell repertoires in COVID-19. Study-level background: Acute and convalescent COVID-19 samples came from the United States, Italy and Spain.

Original analysis: Scientists estimated how many nucleated cells there were by amplifying reference gene primers. The data were produced by immunoSEQ multiplex PCR, yet TCRdb's version contains in-frame clones alone and is incomplete. The DNA gave D and trimming, while V, J and clone size come from that table. This table has under 150,000 clones, roughly four fifths appearing once. Sequencing used PBMCs or T cells enriched from blood (not recorded which). This clonotype originated in a middle-aged man with acute COVID-19.

This CDR3 reads CASSADSNQPQHF. CDR3 coding DNA: TGTGCCAGCAGCGCAGATAGCAATCAGCCCCAGCATTTT. J is TRBJ1-5 and V is TRBV6-5; D is ambiguous. CDR3 size: 13 residues. V dropped 6 bases and J dropped 0 bases, with 6 bases sitting between them. Germline V gene data show CDR1 as MNHEY and CDR2 as SVGAGI.